This entry describes one TCR beta chain. Original analysis: From reference gene primer amplification, estimates of nucleated cell counts were derived. Clones were sequenced by immunoSEQ multiplex PCR, and TCRdb holds only the in-frame ones, with some missing. From that table come the V and J calls and clone size; the DNA was used to work out D and trimming. The sample includes just under 35,000 clones, 90% to 95% of them seen just once. These data come from a study of blood T cell repertoires in COVID-19. About the study: Samples came from the United States, Italy and Spain, spanning acute and convalescent COVID-19. The cDNA or gDNA used as material had been derived from T cells, B-cell-depleted T cells, or PBMCs.

The germline V and J ends were trimmed by 4 bases and 7 bases, with 19 bases remaining between them. Germline V gene lookup returns CDR1 SGHDN and CDR2 FVKESK. The CDR3 is 16 amino acids. The sequenced sample consisted of peripheral blood. The TCR comes from a man aged 55-75 years with active or convalescent COVID-19. The chain employs TRBV14 and TRBJ2-2, with TRBD2 as a possible D gene (5 bases). The CDR3 loop reads CASSLRGKERIGELFF. As DNA, the CDR3 is TGTGCCAGCAGCCTTCGGGGAAAGGAGCGTATCGGGGAGCTGTTTTTT. Using reference TRBV14 and TRBJ2-2 for the parts outside the CDR3, the full variable domain is EAGVTQFPSHSVIEKGQTVTLRCDPISGHDNLYWYRRVMGKEIKFLLHFVKESKQDESGMPNNRFLAERTGGTYSTLKVQPAELEDSGVYFCASSLRGKERIGELFFGEGSRLTVL.